This T cell receptor (beta chain) was recorded in a study of cytomegalovirus exposure and HLA in healthy donors. Study-level results: In a later analysis, TCR association rates varied by HLA locus: DRB1 most, HLA-C fewest.

Note on this clone: No antigen is known for it.

J lost 0 bases, V lost 9 bases, and 10 bases had no gene match. Germline CDR1 reads LNHDA; CDR2 reads SQIVND (reference sequence). This CDR3 has 16 residues. PCR involved 60 Vbeta and 13 Jbeta primers. Sequencing used immunoSEQ multiplex PCR; TCRdb keeps in-frame clones, though not all of them. The table has approximately 100,000 clones, under 85% seen once; the top ten hold about 4.1%. The chain recombines TRBV19 with TRBJ2-1, with 8 bases that match TRBD2. The source material was PBMCs. The receptor was derived from a man aged 50 to 59 in good health and CMV-seropositive. The CDR3 is CASNRVAGISYNEQFF. CDR3 coding DNA: TGTGCCAGCAACCGCGTAGCGGGAATCTCCTACAATGAGCAGTTCTTC.